Listed below are T cell receptor beta chains from one sample, sequenced in a study of shared clonotypes between healthy human individuals. Measured with immunoSEQ multiplex PCR; TCRdb has only the in-frame clones, and not every one. The table includes 1,100,000 or so clones, about 80% detected once. Sequenced material: memory CD4+ T cells from PBMCs. Source of these receptors: a man younger than 35 in good health. Some clones in this sample may be carry-over from other donors' samples. The CDR3 runs from the conserved cysteine through the conserved F or W. The D gene is left open where the match is weak. Size tells how often a clone was seen (once, few, many) or the class of an expanded clone, and some rows leave it out.

j_call: TRBJ1-3
v_call: TRBV5-6
clone_size: .
d_call: .
cdr3_length: 15
cdr3_nt: TGTGCCAGCAGCTTGGCGCGGGCCGAGTTAGACACCATATATTTT
cdr3_aa: CASSLARAELDTIYF

j_call: TRBJ2-7
v_call: TRBV2
clone_size: .
d_call: .
cdr3_length: 14
cdr3_nt: TGTGCCAGCAGAGACGACAGGCACACCTACGAGCAGTACTTC
cdr3_aa: CASRDDRHTYEQYF

j_call: TRBJ2-3
v_call: TRBV27
clone_size: once
d_call: .
cdr3_length: 13
cdr3_nt: TGTGCCAGCAGTTCCAGGCGGACAGATACGCAGTATTTT
cdr3_aa: CASSSRRTDTQYF

j_call: TRBJ1-1
v_call: TRBV14
clone_size: .
d_call: TRBD1
cdr3_length: 15
cdr3_nt: TGTGCCAGCAGCCCCCCGACAGGGTTGTCCACTGAAGCTTTCTTT
cdr3_aa: CASSPPTGLSTEAFF

j_call: TRBJ2-7
v_call: TRBV10-3
clone_size: .
d_call: TRBD1
cdr3_length: 14
cdr3_nt: TGTGCCATCAGCGCCGGGACAGGGTTCTACGAGCAGTACTTC
cdr3_aa: CAISAGTGFYEQYF

j_call: TRBJ2-5
v_call: TRBV5-1
clone_size: .
d_call: .
cdr3_length: 13
cdr3_nt: TGCGCCAGCAGCTTTGGGTTTCGGGAGACCCAGTACTTC
cdr3_aa: CASSFGFRETQYF

j_call: TRBJ1-5
v_call: TRBV7-8
clone_size: few
d_call: .
cdr3_length: 16
cdr3_nt: TGTGCCAGCAGCTTAGGACAAACCCTTAGCAATCAGCCCCAGCATTTT
cdr3_aa: CASSLGQTLSNQPQHF

j_call: TRBJ2-7
v_call: TRBV28
clone_size: few
d_call: .
cdr3_length: 14
cdr3_nt: TGTGCCAGCAGTTTATTAGCAAGCTCCTACGAGCAGTACTTC
cdr3_aa: CASSLLASSYEQYF

j_call: TRBJ2-3
v_call: TRBV28
clone_size: many
d_call: .
cdr3_length: 15
cdr3_nt: TGTGCCAGCAGTTCCCAGGGGCCGAACACAGATACGCAGTATTTT
cdr3_aa: CASSSQGPNTDTQYF

j_call: TRBJ2-2
v_call: TRBV15
clone_size: .
d_call: .
cdr3_length: 16
cdr3_nt: TGTGCCACCAGCCGCGTACAGTTTGGGGACACCGGGGAGCTGTTTTTT
cdr3_aa: CATSRVQFGDTGELFF

j_call: TRBJ2-3
v_call: TRBV18
clone_size: .
d_call: TRBD2
cdr3_length: 16
cdr3_nt: TGTGCCAGCTCACCAGGACTAGCGGGAGGGCGAGATACGCAGTATTTT
cdr3_aa: CASSPGLAGGRDTQYF

j_call: TRBJ2-7
v_call: TRBV14
clone_size: .
d_call: .
cdr3_length: 14
cdr3_nt: TGTGCCAGCAGCCAATTAAGGGGGTCCTACGAGCAGTACTTC
cdr3_aa: CASSQLRGSYEQYF

j_call: TRBJ2-6
v_call: TRBV7-3
clone_size: .
d_call: TRBD1
cdr3_length: 18
cdr3_nt: TGTGCCAGCAGCCCACAACAGGGGGAGTCCTCTGGGGCCAACGTCCTGACTTTC
cdr3_aa: CASSPQQGESSGANVLTF

j_call: TRBJ2-3
v_call: TRBV30
clone_size: .
d_call: TRBD1
cdr3_length: 16
cdr3_nt: TGTGCCTGGAGTAGAGGCGGGACAGGGGGTTGGGATACGCAGTATTTT
cdr3_aa: CAWSRGGTGGWDTQYF

j_call: TRBJ1-5
v_call: TRBV6-6
clone_size: .
d_call: TRBD1
cdr3_length: 14
cdr3_nt: TGTGCCAGCAGCGACAGGGACATAAATCAGCCCCAGCATTTT
cdr3_aa: CASSDRDINQPQHF

j_call: TRBJ2-1
v_call: TRBV7-2
clone_size: .
d_call: .
cdr3_length: 13
cdr3_nt: TGTGCCAGCAGCTACGGTAGCGGCAATGAGCAGTTCTTC
cdr3_aa: CASSYGSGNEQFF

j_call: TRBJ2-2
v_call: TRBV25-1
clone_size: once
d_call: TRBD2
cdr3_length: 16
cdr3_nt: TGTGCCAGCAGTGAATATAGGCCGGGGGGGTCCGGGGAGCTGTTTTTT
cdr3_aa: CASSEYRPGGSGELFF

j_call: TRBJ2-7
v_call: TRBV2
clone_size: .
d_call: .
cdr3_length: 13
cdr3_nt: TGTGCCAGCAGTCCGACCAGTCGGCTCGAGCAGTACTTC
cdr3_aa: CASSPTSRLEQYF

j_call: TRBJ1-1
v_call: TRBV28
clone_size: .
d_call: TRBD1
cdr3_length: 15
cdr3_nt: TGTGCCAGCAGTGTAACCGGGACAGTTAACACTGAAGCTTTCTTT
cdr3_aa: CASSVTGTVNTEAFF

j_call: TRBJ1-3
v_call: TRBV7-9
clone_size: once
d_call: .
cdr3_length: 14
cdr3_nt: TGTGCCAGCAGCTTGGTCGGCTCTGGAAACACCATATATTTT
cdr3_aa: CASSLVGSGNTIYF

j_call: TRBJ2-7
v_call: TRBV19
clone_size: .
d_call: .
cdr3_length: 11
cdr3_nt: TGTGCCAGTAGAGCCAGATACGAGCAGTACTTC
cdr3_aa: CASRARYEQYF

j_call: TRBJ2-1
v_call: TRBV4-2
clone_size: many
d_call: TRBD1
cdr3_length: 17
cdr3_nt: TGTGCCAGCAGCCAAGATGGGGGACAGGGGGCGCAAAATGAGCAGTTCTTC
cdr3_aa: CASSQDGGQGAQNEQFF

j_call: TRBJ2-3
v_call: TRBV2
clone_size: .
d_call: .
cdr3_length: 13
cdr3_nt: TGTGCCAGCTCCGGGGGCCCCACAGATACGCAGTATTTT
cdr3_aa: CASSGGPTDTQYF

j_call: TRBJ2-5
v_call: TRBV6-5
clone_size: .
d_call: TRBD2
cdr3_length: 14
cdr3_nt: TGTGCCAGCAGCCCTAGCGGGAGTTGGGAGACCCAGTACTTC
cdr3_aa: CASSPSGSWETQYF

j_call: TRBJ1-2
v_call: TRBV27
clone_size: .
d_call: .
cdr3_length: 14
cdr3_nt: TGTGCCAGCAGTTCTAGGGCATTGGACTATGGCTACACCTTC
cdr3_aa: CASSSRALDYGYTF

j_call: TRBJ2-7
v_call: TRBV20-1
clone_size: .
d_call: TRBD1
cdr3_length: 10
cdr3_nt: TGCAGTGCAGATAGACAGGGGCGCCTGTTC
cdr3_aa: CSADRQGRLF

j_call: TRBJ1-5
v_call: TRBV5-5
clone_size: .
d_call: .
cdr3_length: 13
cdr3_nt: TGTGCCAGCAGCTTGTGGGTCTCAGAATCCCAGCATTTT
cdr3_aa: CASSLWVSESQHF

j_call: TRBJ2-5
v_call: TRBV28
clone_size: .
d_call: .
cdr3_length: 15
cdr3_nt: TGTGCCAGCAGTTCCCCAAGGGGGGACGGGGAGACCCAGTACTTC
cdr3_aa: CASSSPRGDGETQYF